Shown below are 28 T cell receptor beta chains from a single sample sequenced in a study of blood T cell repertoires in COVID-19. Here immunoSEQ multiplex PCR was the method, and the copy in TCRdb shows in-frame clones only, minus some. Altogether more than 50,000 clones are present, 75% to 90% being singletons, with the ten largest covering about 2%. Material: peripheral blood. These receptors were collected from a woman aged 60-75 years with acute or convalescent COVID-19.

The chain carries TRBV24-1 and TRBJ2-1; 9 bases are shared with TRBD1. Looked up from germline, CDR1 is KGHDR and CDR2 is SFDVKD. The CDR3 extends over 16 amino acids. J was trimmed by 5 bases and V by 9 bases; bases with no gene match: 13. The CDR3 loop reads CATGAGIGQGNNEQFF. The CDR3 DNA sequence: TGTGCCACCGGGGCGGGTATCGGACAGGGGAACAATGAGCAGTTCTTC.

This chain connects TRBV5-1 to TRBJ2-1; 10 positions match TRBD2. Germline lookup yields CDR1 SGHRS and CDR2 YFSETQ. The J segment lost 5 bases and the V segment lost 1 base, leaving 9 bases of the junction unmatched. This CDR3 is 17 amino acids long. In DNA form, the CDR3 reads TGCGCCAGCAGCTTGCCTCCAGGACTAGCGGTTAACAATGAGCAGTTCTTC. Its translation: CASSLPPGLAVNNEQFF.

On this clone: At one of its ends the junction is not consistent with the germline gene, which may arise from a read error. This chain links TRBV16 with TRBJ2-5; no reliable D call. The germline V gene has CDR1 KGHSY and CDR2 FQNENV. The CDR3 consists of 13 residues. The CDR3 loop is CASSQQYQETQYF. CDR3 bases: TGTGCCAGCAGTCAACAGTACCAGGAGACCCAGTACTTC.

J is TRBJ2-3 and V is TRBV5-1; 7 bases line up with TRBD2. Germline CDR1 SGHRS, CDR2 YFSETQ. The V and J ends lost 4 bases and 2 bases, in that order; junction bases with no gene match: 7. The CDR3 contains 15 residues. CDR3 bases: TGCGCCAGCAGCAGCGAGCGGGACCCCACAGATACGCAGTATTTT. It codes for CASSSERDPTDTQYF.

The DNA for the CDR3 is TGTGCCAGCAGTCTATTTAATTCCAAAAACATTCAGTACTTC. Its translation: CASSLFNSKNIQYF. This chain joins TRBV28 and TRBJ2-4; D not certain. Germline V lookup: CDR1 MDHEN, CDR2 SYDVKM. V was pared by 5 bases and J by 2 bases, with 10 bases between. The CDR3 is made up of 14 amino acids. Based on the CDR3 plus reference TRBV28 and TRBJ2-4, the full variable domain is DVKVTQSSRYLVKRTGEKVFLECVQDMDHENMFWYRQDPGLGLRLIYFSYDVKMKEKGDIPEGYSVSREKKERFSLILESASTNQTSMYLCASSLFNSKNIQYFGAGTRLSVL.

In its sample, this clone was seen a few times. The chain has TRBV28 and TRBJ1-1; 7 bases map to TRBD1. Germline V gene sequence: CDR1 MDHEN, CDR2 SYDVKM. The junction had 9 bases not matched to a gene; V was cut back by 6 bases and J by 2 bases. The CDR3 covers 15 residues. CDR3 sequence: CASSQPTGANTEAFF. The DNA for the CDR3 is TGTGCCAGCAGCCAACCAACAGGGGCCAACACTGAAGCTTTCTTT.

This chain joins TRBV19 and TRBJ1-1; D might be TRBD1 (6 bases). The CDR3 consists of 13 residues. Deletions cut 7 bases from V and 4 bases from J, with 13 bases between. Germline V gene lookup returns CDR1 LNHDA and CDR2 SQIVND (reference sequence). The CDR3 DNA is TGTGCCAGTAAGGGGCAGGGGAGCACTGAAGCTTTCTTT. Translated: CASKGQGSTEAFF.

This chain uses TRBV10-3 with TRBJ2-7; D perhaps matches TRBD1 (6 bases). Trimming took off 0 bases at V and 3 bases at J, with 12 bases between the two ends. Germline assignment: CDR1 ENHRY and CDR2 SYGVKD. The CDR3 has 15 residues. CDR3 coding DNA: TGTGCCATCAGTGAGTCTTCCGGGACAATCTACGAGCAGTACTTC. Translated, it gives CAISESSGTIYEQYF.

The chain uses TRBV19 and TRBJ1-5; D might be TRBD1 (6 bases). The V end was cut by 5 bases, the J end by 2 bases, with 13 bases between. In germline, CDR1 is LNHDA, CDR2 SQIVND (reference sequence). CDR3 length equals 15 residues. Here the CDR3 DNA reads TGTGCCAGTAGTGGGGGCCCGAGGGGCAATCAGCCCCAGCATTTT. Translating it yields CASSGGPRGNQPQHF.

The J gene is TRBJ2-3, the V gene TRBV24-1, with TRBD2 matching over 7 bases. The CDR3 extends over 16 amino acids. Germline assignment: CDR1 KGHDR and CDR2 SFDVKD. Trimming at V came to 4 bases and at J to 4 bases, leaving 10 bases not matched to a gene. The CDR3 coding sequence is TGTGCCACCAGTGACTCGACTAGCCCCCTCGCAGATACGCAGTATTTT. As protein: CATSDSTSPLADTQYF.

The chain links TRBV28 to TRBJ2-7, with 9 nucleotides matching TRBD2. The length of the CDR3 is 13 residues. V was clipped by 8 bases and J by 0 bases; unmatched bases: 2. CDR1 and CDR2 (germline): MDHEN, SYDVKM. The DNA for the CDR3 is TGTGCCAGCCGGCGGGGGGGCTCCTACGAGCAGTACTTC. The encoded protein is CASRRGGSYEQYF.

The J gene is TRBJ1-5, the V gene TRBV6-5, with unresolved D. Germline V gives CDR1 MNHEY, CDR2 SVGAGI. The CDR3 spans 15 residues. Trimming left V 7 bases short and J 4 bases short, with 17 bases between. DNA of the CDR3: TGTGCCAGCACGTCGGCGAGGGTTGGGAATCAGCCCCAGCATTTT. It codes for CASTSARVGNQPQHF.

The rearrangement joins TRBV7-9 to TRBJ2-7; D is uncertain. The CDR3 has 14 residues. The germline CDR1 and CDR2 sequences are SEHNR and FQNEAQ (reference sequence). The V gene lost 4 bases and the J gene lost 7 bases, with 17 bases spanning the gap. The CDR3 loop reads CASSSSLVRREQYF. The CDR3 DNA is TGTGCCAGCAGCTCGTCTCTGGTCCGTCGGGAGCAGTACTTC.

The rearrangement links TRBV12-5 to TRBJ1-5; D gene ambiguous. The germline V and J ends were trimmed by 2 bases and 7 bases, with 18 bases remaining between them. Per the germline V gene, CDR1 is LGHNT and CDR2 is FRNRAP. This CDR3 has 16 residues. CDR3 sequence (DNA): TGTGCTAGTGGTTTGCTTGTAAACAGTCAAGGACAGCCCCAGCATTTT. Translation gives CASGLLVNSQGQPQHF.

The rearrangement joins TRBV7-3 to TRBJ2-7; tentatively, D is TRBD2 (7 bases). Between the trimmed V and J ends, which lost 4 bases and 2 bases, there was a span of 24 bases. CDR1 SGHTA and CDR2 FQGTGA come from the germline V gene. CDR3 length equals 18 residues. The CDR3 region is CASSSTGGQLDFTYEQYF. Written as DNA, the CDR3 is TGTGCCAGCAGCTCGACGGGGGGCCAGTTGGATTTTACCTACGAGCAGTACTTC.

V gene TRBV11-3 combines with J gene TRBJ2-1, with 8 positions matching TRBD2. The trim removed 7 bases at V and 5 bases at J, leaving 13 bases unmatched. The germline CDR1 and CDR2 sequences are SGHNT and YENEEA. This CDR3 comprises 16 residues. In nucleotides, the CDR3 is TGTGCCAGCACCCACCGGACTAGCCATGTAAACAATGAGCAGTTCTTC. It specifies CASTHRTSHVNNEQFF. The full variable domain, its missing parts supplied by reference TRBV11-3 and TRBJ2-1, is EAGVVQSPRYKIIEKKQPVAFWCNPISGHNTLYWYLQNLGQGPELLIRYENEEAVDDSQLPKDRFSAERLKGVDSTLKIQPAELGDSAVYLCASTHRTSHVNNEQFFGPGTRLTVL.

The chain employs TRBV20-1 and TRBJ1-1, with D possibly TRBD1 on 6 matching bases. Germline V gene data show CDR1 as DFQATT and CDR2 as SNEGSKA (reference sequence). The CDR3 totals 13 residues. Trimming shortened V by 3 bases and J by 1 base, and 9 bases separated the two germline ends. This CDR3 is CSASQDRNTEAFF. For the CDR3, the DNA is TGCAGTGCTAGTCAGGACAGGAACACTGAAGCTTTCTTT.

The chain links TRBV5-4 to TRBJ2-2; 14 nucleotides agree with TRBD2. CDR1 is SGHNT, CDR2 YYREEE, per germline (reference sequence). Losses at the gene ends were 4 bases for V and 1 base for J; bases not matched to a gene: 3. The CDR3 runs to 17 residues. CDR3 bases: TGTGCCAGCAGCACCGGGACTAGCGGGAGGAACACCGGGGAGCTGTTTTTT. Its protein is CASSTGTSGRNTGELFF.

V gene TRBV7-8 combines with J gene TRBJ2-7; 15 bases fit TRBD2. Germline trimming cut 5 bases from V and 4 bases from J; bases unmatched to any gene: 9. Germline loops: CDR1 SGHVS, CDR2 FQNEAQ. The CDR3 runs 17 residues. CDR3 in DNA: TGTGCCAGCAGCCGGGGACTAGCGGGGGGCCAGTCATACGAGCAGTACTTC. This gives the protein CASSRGLAGGQSYEQYF.

The V and J genes are TRBV11-2 and TRBJ2-7; TRBD2 is a possible D gene (5 bases). V lost 5 bases and J lost 2, with 13 bases in between. CDR1 and CDR2 (germline): SGHAT, FQNNGV. The CDR3 loop spans 14 amino acids. CDR3 in amino acids: CASSEGSGPYEQYF. The CDR3 nucleotides read TGTGCCAGCAGCGAAGGGAGCGGACCCTACGAGCAGTACTTC.

V and J are TRBV6-6 and TRBJ1-2; D remains ambiguous. Germline CDR1 reads MNHNY; CDR2 reads SVGAGI (reference sequence). V lost 6 bases and J 1 base, leaving 12 bases between the germline ends. The CDR3 is made up of 14 amino acids. The CDR3 is CASREQEINYGYTF. The CDR3 bases are TGTGCCAGCAGGGAGCAAGAAATTAACTATGGCTACACCTTC.

The chain uses TRBV4-2 and TRBJ1-5, with D perhaps TRBD1 (5 bases). The ends were cut back, 0 bases at V and 7 bases at J, with 13 bases in the middle. Per the germline V gene, CDR1 is LGHNA and CDR2 is YNFKEQ. There are 15 residues in the CDR3. The CDR3 DNA follows: TGTGCCAGCAGCCAAGATCCCCTTGGGGGGCAGCCCCAGCATTTT. This gives the protein CASSQDPLGGQPQHF.

The V gene is TRBV2, the J gene TRBJ1-3; the D is unclear. The CDR3 spans 16 residues. Germline CDR1 reads SNHLY; CDR2 reads FYNNEI. V was shortened by 2 bases and J by 0 bases, with 11 bases between the two germline ends. CDR3 amino acids: CASSEQGRSSGNTIYF. For the CDR3, the DNA is TGTGCCAGCAGTGAACAAGGGAGGAGCTCTGGAAACACCATATATTTT.

This chain uses TRBV6-6 with TRBJ2-1, with 10 nucleotides matching TRBD2. Germline assignment: CDR1 MNHNY and CDR2 SVGAGI (reference sequence). Trimming removed 4 bases from V and 8 bases from J; junction bases left unmatched: 11. The CDR3 contains 16 residues. CDR3 sequence: CASSFEREGRDDEQFF. As DNA, the CDR3 is TGTGCCAGCAGTTTCGAGCGGGAGGGCCGAGATGATGAGCAGTTCTTC.

This chain joins TRBV7-9 and TRBJ1-3, with 12 positions matching TRBD1. The CDR3 loop spans 17 amino acids. Germline V gene lookup returns CDR1 SEHNR and CDR2 FQNEAQ (reference sequence). The trim removed 5 bases at V and 4 bases at J, leaving 9 bases unmatched. The CDR3 sequence is CASSMGQGASAGNTIYF. DNA of the CDR3: TGTGCCAGCAGCATGGGACAGGGGGCCTCTGCCGGAAACACCATATATTTT.

The chain links TRBV19 to TRBJ2-2; the D gene is possibly TRBD1 (6 bases). V was pared by 6 bases and J by 2 bases, with 10 bases between. Germline CDR1 is LNHDA and CDR2 is SQIVND (reference sequence). The CDR3 has 14 residues. CDR3: CASRDRTNTGELFF. The CDR3 region has the DNA TGTGCCAGTAGGGACAGAACAAACACCGGGGAGCTGTTTTTT.

The chain has TRBV7-8 and TRBJ1-4; 10 bases map to TRBD1. CDR1 and CDR2 from the germline V gene are SGHVS and FQNEAQ. The CDR3 length is 15 residues. V lost 5 bases and J lost 6; bases outside the gene matches: 6. The CDR3 spells CASSITGTGDEKLFF. The CDR3 nucleotides are TGTGCCAGCAGCATAACCGGGACAGGGGATGAAAAACTGTTTTTT.

The chain employs TRBV19 and TRBJ1-2, with 9 bases lining up with TRBD1. J gave up 6 bases and V 5 bases, and 7 bases lay outside the gene matches. The CDR3 totals 14 residues. Germline V CDR1 and CDR2: LNHDA, SQIVND (reference sequence). The CDR3 DNA reads as TGTGCCAGTAGTCGAGGGGACAGGGTGGATGGCTACACCTTC. Translation: CASSRGDRVDGYTF.